This record concerns one TCR beta chain sequence. Its specificity is unknown. Because the CDR3's place on the DNA is in doubt, the DNA is left out and the CDR3 is given as listed by TCRdb. The record originates from a study of tumor and adjacent non-tumor tissue in lung cancer. The wider study: Patients comprised approximately eleven adenocarcinoma, a couple of squamous cell carcinoma and 1 small cell lung cancer. Points from the study as a whole: Normal lung showed higher cumulative top 100 clone frequency than tumor.

The CDR3 is 14 amino acids long, termini counted. The germline V gene has CDR1 SQVTM and CDR2 ANQGSEA. This sample's RNA came from whole unsorted tissue. TCRbeta libraries were built with three rounds of nested PCR, modified from ARM-PCR. TCRdb reanalysed the multiplex PCR reads using MiXCR and keeps one entry per CDR3 protein. The sample yields fewer than 120,000 distinct CDR3 sequences, approximately 80% seen once. The source is a man aged 70-80 years with non-small cell lung cancer. This chain joins TRBV29-1 and TRBJ1-1; the D segment call TRBD1 is taken from the table without a DNA check. Material for sequencing was lung tumor tissue. CDR3: CSVFGQGTKIEAPF.